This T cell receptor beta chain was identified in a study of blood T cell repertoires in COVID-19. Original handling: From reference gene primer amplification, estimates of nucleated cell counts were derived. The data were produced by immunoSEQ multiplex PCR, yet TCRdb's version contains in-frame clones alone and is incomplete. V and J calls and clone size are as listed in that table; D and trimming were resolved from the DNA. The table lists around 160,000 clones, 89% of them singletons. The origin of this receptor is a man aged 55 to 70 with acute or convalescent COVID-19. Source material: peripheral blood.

CDR3 sequence reads: CASSDSNSYEQYF. The CDR3 coding sequence is TGTGCCAGCTCAGACTCCAACTCCTACGAGCAGTACTTC. This chain connects TRBV18 to TRBJ2-7; D gene ambiguous. Germline CDR1 reads KGHSH; CDR2 reads LQKENI. V lost 5 bases and J lost 0, with 8 bases in between. The CDR3 covers 13 residues.